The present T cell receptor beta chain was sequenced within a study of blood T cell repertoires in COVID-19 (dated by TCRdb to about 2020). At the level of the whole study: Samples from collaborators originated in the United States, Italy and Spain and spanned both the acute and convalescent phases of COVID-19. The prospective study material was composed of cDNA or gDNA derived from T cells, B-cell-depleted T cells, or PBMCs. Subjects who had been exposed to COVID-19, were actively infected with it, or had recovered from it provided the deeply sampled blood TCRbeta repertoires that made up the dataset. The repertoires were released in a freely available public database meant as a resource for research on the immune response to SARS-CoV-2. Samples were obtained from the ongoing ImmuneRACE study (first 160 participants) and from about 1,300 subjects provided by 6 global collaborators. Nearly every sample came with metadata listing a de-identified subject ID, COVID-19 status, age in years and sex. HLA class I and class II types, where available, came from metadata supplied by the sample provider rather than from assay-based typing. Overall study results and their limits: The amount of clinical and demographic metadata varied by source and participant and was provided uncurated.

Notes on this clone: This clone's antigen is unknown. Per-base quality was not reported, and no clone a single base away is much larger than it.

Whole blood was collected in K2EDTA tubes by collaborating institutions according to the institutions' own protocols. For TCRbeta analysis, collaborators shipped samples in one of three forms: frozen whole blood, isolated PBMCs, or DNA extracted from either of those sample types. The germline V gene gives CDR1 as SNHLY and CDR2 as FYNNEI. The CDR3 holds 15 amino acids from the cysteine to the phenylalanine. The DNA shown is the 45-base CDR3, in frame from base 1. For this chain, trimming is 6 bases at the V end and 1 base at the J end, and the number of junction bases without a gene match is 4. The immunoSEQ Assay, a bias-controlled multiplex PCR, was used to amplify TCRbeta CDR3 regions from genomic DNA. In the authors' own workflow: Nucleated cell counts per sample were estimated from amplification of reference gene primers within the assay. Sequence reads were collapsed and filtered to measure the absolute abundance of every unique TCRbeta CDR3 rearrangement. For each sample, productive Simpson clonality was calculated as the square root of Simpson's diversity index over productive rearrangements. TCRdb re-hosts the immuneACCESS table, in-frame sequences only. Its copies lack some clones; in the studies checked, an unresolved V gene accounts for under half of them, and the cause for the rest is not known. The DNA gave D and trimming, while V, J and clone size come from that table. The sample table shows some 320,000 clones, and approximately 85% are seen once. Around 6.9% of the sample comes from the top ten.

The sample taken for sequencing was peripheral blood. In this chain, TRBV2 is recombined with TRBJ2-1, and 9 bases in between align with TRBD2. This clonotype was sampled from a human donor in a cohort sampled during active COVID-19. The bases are TGTGCCAGCAGCAGCGGGGGGACTTCCTACAATGAGCAGTTCTTC. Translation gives CASSSGGTSYNEQFF.